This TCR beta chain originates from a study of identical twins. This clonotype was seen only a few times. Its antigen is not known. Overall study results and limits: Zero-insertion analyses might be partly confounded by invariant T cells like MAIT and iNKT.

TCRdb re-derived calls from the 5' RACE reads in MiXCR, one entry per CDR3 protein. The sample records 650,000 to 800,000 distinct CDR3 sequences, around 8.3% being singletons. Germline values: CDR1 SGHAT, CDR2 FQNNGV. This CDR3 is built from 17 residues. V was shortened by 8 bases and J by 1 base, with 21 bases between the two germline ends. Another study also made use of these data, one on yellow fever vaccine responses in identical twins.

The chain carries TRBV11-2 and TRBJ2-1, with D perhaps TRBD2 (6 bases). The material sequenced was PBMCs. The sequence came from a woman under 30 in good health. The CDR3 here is CASSLGFSGESYNEQFF. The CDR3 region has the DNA TGTGCCAGCTCCTTAGGGTTTTCGGGGGAGTCCTACAATGAGCAGTTCTTC.